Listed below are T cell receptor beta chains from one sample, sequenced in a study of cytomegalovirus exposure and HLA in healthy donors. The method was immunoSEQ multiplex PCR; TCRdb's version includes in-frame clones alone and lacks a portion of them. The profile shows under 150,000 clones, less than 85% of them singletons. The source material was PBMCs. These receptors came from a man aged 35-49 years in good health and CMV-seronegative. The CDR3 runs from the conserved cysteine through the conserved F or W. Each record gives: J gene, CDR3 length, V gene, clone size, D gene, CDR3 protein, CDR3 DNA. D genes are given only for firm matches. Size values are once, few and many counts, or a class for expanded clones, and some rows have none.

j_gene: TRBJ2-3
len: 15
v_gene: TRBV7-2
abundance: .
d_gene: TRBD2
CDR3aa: CASSSKREDTDTQYF
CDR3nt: TGTGCCAGCAGCTCAAAGCGGGAGGACACAGATACGCAGTATTTT

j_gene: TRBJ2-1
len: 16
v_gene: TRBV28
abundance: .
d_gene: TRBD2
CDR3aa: CASSPLQRGAFNEQFF
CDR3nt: TGTGCCAGCAGTCCACTCCAGCGGGGGGCCTTTAATGAGCAGTTCTTC

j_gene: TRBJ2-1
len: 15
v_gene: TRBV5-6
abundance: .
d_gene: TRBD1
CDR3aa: CASSLEAGGYNEQFF
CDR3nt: TGTGCCAGCAGCTTGGAGGCAGGGGGTTACAATGAGCAGTTCTTC

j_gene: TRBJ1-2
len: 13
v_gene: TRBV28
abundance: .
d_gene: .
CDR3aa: CASSVDRMDGYTF
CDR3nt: TGTGCCAGCAGTGTCGACAGAATGGATGGCTACACCTTC

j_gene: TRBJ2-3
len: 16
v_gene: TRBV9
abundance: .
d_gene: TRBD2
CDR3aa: CASSYTRGGSTDTQYF
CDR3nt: TGTGCCAGCAGCTATACGCGGGGGGGTAGCACAGATACGCAGTATTTT

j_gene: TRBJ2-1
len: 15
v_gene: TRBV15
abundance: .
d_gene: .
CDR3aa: CATSRDGDWDNEQFF
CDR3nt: TGTGCCACCAGCAGAGATGGGGACTGGGACAATGAGCAGTTCTTC

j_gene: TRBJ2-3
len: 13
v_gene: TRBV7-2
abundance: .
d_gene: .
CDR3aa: CASSSRSAGTQYF
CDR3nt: TGTGCCAGCAGCTCGAGATCAGCAGGTACGCAGTATTTT

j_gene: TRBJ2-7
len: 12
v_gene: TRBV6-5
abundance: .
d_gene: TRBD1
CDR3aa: CASSIGTGEQYF
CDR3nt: TGTGCCAGCAGCATCGGGACAGGAGAGCAGTACTTC

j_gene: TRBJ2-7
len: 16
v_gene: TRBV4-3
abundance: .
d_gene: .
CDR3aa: CASSQDPLATSYEQYF
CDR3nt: TGCGCCAGCAGCCAAGATCCGCTAGCCACCTCCTACGAGCAGTACTTC

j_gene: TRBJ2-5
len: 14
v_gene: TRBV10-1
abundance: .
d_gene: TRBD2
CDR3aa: CAGTRRERGETQYF
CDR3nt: TGCGCCGGGACGCGGCGGGAGAGAGGGGAGACCCAGTACTTC

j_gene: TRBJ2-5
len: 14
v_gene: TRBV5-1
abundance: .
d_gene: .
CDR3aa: CASSLDAAGETQYF
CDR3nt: TGCGCCAGCAGCTTGGACGCGGCGGGAGAGACCCAGTACTTC

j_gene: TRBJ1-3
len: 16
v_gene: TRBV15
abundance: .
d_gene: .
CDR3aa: CATSTATLGSGNTIYF
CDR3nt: TGTGCCACCAGCACCGCGACTCTCGGCTCTGGAAACACCATATATTTT

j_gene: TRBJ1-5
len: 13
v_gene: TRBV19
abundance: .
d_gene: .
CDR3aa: CASNLRGNQPQHF
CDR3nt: TGTGCCAGTAATCTAAGAGGCAATCAGCCCCAGCATTTT

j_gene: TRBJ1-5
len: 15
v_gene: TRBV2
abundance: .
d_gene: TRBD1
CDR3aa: CASSAPGTGNQPQHF
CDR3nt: TGTGCCAGCAGTGCCCCCGGGACAGGCAATCAGCCCCAGCATTTT

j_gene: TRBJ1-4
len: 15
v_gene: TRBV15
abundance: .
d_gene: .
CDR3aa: CATSRVGAFDEKLFF
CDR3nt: TGTGCCACCAGCAGAGTGGGAGCGTTTGATGAAAAACTGTTTTTT

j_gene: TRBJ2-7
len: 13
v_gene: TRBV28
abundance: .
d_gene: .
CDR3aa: CASGSGLWVEQYF
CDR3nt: TGTGCCAGCGGGTCGGGACTGTGGGTTGAGCAGTACTTC

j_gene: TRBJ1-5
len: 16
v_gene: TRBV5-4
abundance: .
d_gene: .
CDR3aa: CASSLGGGRGNQPQHF
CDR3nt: TGTGCCAGCAGCCTGGGGGGGGGCCGGGGCAATCAGCCCCAGCATTTT

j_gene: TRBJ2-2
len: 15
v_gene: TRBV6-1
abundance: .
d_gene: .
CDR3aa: CASSVGRGRTGELFF
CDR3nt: TGTGCCAGCAGCGTAGGACGGGGTCGTACCGGGGAGCTGTTTTTT

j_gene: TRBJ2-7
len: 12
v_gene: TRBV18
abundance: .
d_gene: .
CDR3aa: CASSGLSYEQYF
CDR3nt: TGTGCCAGCTCAGGCCTCTCCTACGAGCAGTACTTC

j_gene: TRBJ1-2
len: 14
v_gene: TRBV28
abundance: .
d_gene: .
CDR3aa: CASSTPAGANGYTF
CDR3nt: TGTGCCAGCAGTACCCCCGCAGGGGCGAATGGCTACACCTTC

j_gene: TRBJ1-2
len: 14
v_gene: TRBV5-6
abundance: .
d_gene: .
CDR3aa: CASSPAGQTYGYTF
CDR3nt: TGTGCCAGCAGCCCAGCCGGACAGACCTATGGCTACACCTTC

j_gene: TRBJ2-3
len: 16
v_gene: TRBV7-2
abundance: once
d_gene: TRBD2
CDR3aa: CASSLRSGLAGDTQYF
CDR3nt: TGTGCCAGCAGCTTAAGGTCGGGACTAGCGGGAGATACGCAGTATTTT

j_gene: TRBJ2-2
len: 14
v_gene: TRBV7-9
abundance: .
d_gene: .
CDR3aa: CASSSERADWELFF
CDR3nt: TGTGCCAGCAGCTCGGAGCGGGCGGATTGGGAGCTGTTTTTT

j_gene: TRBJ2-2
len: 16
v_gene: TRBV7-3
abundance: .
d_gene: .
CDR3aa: CASSLTGGGVTGELFF
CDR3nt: TGTGCCAGCAGCTTAACAGGCGGGGGCGTCACCGGGGAGCTGTTTTTT

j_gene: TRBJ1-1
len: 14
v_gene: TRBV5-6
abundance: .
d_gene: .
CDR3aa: CASGWVQGTFEAFF
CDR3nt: TGTGCCAGCGGATGGGTCCAGGGAACATTTGAAGCTTTCTTT

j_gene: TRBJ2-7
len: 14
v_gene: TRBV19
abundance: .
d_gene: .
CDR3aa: CASSIRTDHYEQYF
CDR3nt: TGTGCCAGTAGTATTCGGACAGATCACTACGAGCAGTACTTC

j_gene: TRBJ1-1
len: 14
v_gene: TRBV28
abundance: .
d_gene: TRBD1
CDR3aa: CASRATGAVTEAFF
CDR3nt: TGTGCCAGCAGAGCAACAGGGGCTGTCACTGAAGCTTTCTTT

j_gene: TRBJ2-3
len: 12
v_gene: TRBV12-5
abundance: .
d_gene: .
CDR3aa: CASGGGADTQYF
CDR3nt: TGTGCTAGTGGTGGAGGGGCAGATACGCAGTATTTT

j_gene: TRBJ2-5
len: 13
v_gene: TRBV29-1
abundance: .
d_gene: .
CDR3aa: CSVVGGAGETQYF
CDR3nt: TGCAGCGTTGTTGGGGGAGCGGGAGAGACCCAGTACTTC

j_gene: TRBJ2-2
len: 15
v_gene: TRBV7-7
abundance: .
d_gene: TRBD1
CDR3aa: CASSLTGLDTGELFF
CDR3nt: TGTGCTAGCAGCTTGACAGGGTTGGACACCGGGGAGCTGTTTTTT

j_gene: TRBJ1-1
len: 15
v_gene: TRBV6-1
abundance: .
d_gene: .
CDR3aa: CASSEGGRANREAFF
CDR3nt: TGTGCCAGCAGTGAAGGGGGCAGGGCGAACCGTGAAGCTTTCTTT

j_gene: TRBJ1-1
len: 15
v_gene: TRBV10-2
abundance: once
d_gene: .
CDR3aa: CASSPPGVPLSEAFF
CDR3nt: TGCGCCAGCAGTCCGCCGGGGGTCCCCCTGTCTGAAGCTTTCTTT

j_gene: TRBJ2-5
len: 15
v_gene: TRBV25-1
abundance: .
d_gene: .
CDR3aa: CASSEYLEGRETQYF
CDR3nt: TGTGCCAGCAGTGAATATTTGGAGGGGCGGGAGACCCAGTACTTC

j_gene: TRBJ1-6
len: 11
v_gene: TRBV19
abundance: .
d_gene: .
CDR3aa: CASSKGGPLHF
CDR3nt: TGTGCCAGTAGTAAAGGAGGACCCCTCCACTTT

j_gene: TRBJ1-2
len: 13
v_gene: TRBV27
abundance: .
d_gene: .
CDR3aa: CASSLFAGDGYTF
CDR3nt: TGTGCCAGCAGTTTATTTGCAGGGGATGGCTACACCTTC

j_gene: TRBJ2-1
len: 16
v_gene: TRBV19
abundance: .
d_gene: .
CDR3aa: CASSLLYRFSYNEQFF
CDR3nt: TGTGCCAGTAGTCTCCTATACAGGTTCTCCTACAATGAGCAGTTCTTC